Listed here is a single TCR beta chain. CD4+ T-LGLL patients came from Padova, Helsinki and Shinshu hematology units. Germline CDR1 is LNHDA and CDR2 is SQIVND (reference sequence). This CDR3 spans 13 amino acids. Trimming at V came to 6 bases and at J to 4 bases, leaving 3 bases not matched to a gene. Assay: immunoSEQ multiplex PCR; the TCRdb copy retains only in-frame clones and omits some. The table shows about 6,300 clones, with about 76% occurring only once. This sample is drawn from a study of STAT5B mutations in CD4+ large granular lymphocyte leukemia. This chain connects TRBV19 to TRBJ1-1, with 9 bases lining up with TRBD1. Sequencing was performed on PBMCs. The receptor comes from a woman aged 65 to 85 with CD4+ T-cell large granular lymphocyte leukemia. CDR3 region: CASSDRGVTEAFF. CDR3 nucleotide sequence: TGTGCCAGTAGCGACAGGGGGGTCACTGAAGCTTTCTTT.